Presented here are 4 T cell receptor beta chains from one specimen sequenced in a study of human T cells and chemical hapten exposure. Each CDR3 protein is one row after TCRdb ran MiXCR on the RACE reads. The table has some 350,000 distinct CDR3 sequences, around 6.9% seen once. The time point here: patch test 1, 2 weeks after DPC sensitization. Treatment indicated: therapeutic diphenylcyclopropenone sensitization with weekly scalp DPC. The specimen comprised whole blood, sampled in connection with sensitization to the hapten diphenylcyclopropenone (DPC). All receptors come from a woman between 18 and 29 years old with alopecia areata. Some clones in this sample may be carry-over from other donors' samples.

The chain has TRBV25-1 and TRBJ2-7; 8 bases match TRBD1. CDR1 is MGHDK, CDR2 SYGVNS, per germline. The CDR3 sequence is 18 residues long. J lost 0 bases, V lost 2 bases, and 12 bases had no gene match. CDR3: CASSENRNGQGSSYEQYF. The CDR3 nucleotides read TGTGCCAGCAGTGAAAATAGAAACGGACAGGGTAGCTCCTACGAGCAGTACTTC.

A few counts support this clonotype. The CDR3 reads CSARGGVAGAFTDTQYF. CDR3 sequence (DNA): TGCAGTGCTAGAGGTGGGGTAGCGGGGGCCTTCACAGATACGCAGTATTTT. The chain combines TRBV20-1 with TRBJ2-3, with TRBD2 matching over 9 bases. The ends lost 1 base at V and 2 bases at J; junction bases unmatched: 10. CDR1 DFQATT and CDR2 SNEGSKA come from the germline V gene (reference sequence). CDR3 size: 17 residues.

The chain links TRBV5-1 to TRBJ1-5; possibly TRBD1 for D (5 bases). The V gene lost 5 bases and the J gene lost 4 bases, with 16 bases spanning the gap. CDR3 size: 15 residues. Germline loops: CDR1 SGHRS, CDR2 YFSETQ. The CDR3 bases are TGCGCCAGCAGTTCCGGGGCCCTCGGAAATCAGCCCCAGCATTTT. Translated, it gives CASSSGALGNQPQHF.

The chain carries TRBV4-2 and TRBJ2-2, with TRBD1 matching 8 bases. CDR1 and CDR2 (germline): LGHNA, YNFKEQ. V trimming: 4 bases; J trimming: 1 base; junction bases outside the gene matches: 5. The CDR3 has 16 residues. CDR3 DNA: TGTGCCAGCAGCCTTTGGACAGGGAGGAACACCGGGGAGCTGTTTTTT. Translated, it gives CASSLWTGRNTGELFF.